This T cell receptor beta chain was obtained from a study of T cells in tumors after PD-1 blockade. This CDR3 comprises 17 residues. V shed 4 bases and J 2 bases; nucleotides not matched to a gene: 11. Germline CDR1 reads SGHRS; CDR2 reads YFSETQ. Sequenced by immunoSEQ multiplex PCR; TCRdb stores in-frame clones only, minus some. This sample has some 47,000 clones, with approximately 79% found just once. This chain joins TRBV5-1 and TRBJ2-1; TRBD2 matches at 8 bases. The clonotype was recovered from a human donor with basal cell carcinoma. The sequences come from PBMCs, collected before anti-PD-1 treatment. The CDR3 here is CASSPGLGGAAYNEQFF. The CDR3, as DNA: TGCGCCAGCAGCCCGGGACTCGGGGGGGCCGCCTACAATGAGCAGTTCTTC.